This T cell receptor beta chain was identified during a study of blood T cell repertoires in COVID-19 (dated by TCRdb to the early 2020s). With regard to the full study: The collaborator samples originated in the United States, Italy and Spain and spanned the acute and convalescent phases of COVID-19. The prospective study material was composed of cDNA or gDNA derived from T cells, B-cell-depleted T cells, or PBMCs. The dataset comprised deeply sampled blood TCRbeta repertoires from subjects exposed to, actively infected with, or recovered from COVID-19. A freely available public database, intended as a resource for researchers studying the immune response to SARS-CoV-2, is where the repertoires were released. The samples were drawn from the first 160 participants of the ongoing ImmuneRACE study and from 1,200 or so subjects provided by 6 global collaborators. The sample metadata nearly always contained a de-identified subject ID, COVID-19 status, age in years and sex. Where available, HLA class I and class II types were taken from metadata supplied by the sample provider and were not determined by assay-based typing.

The immunoSEQ Assay, a bias-controlled multiplex PCR, was used to amplify TCRbeta CDR3 regions from genomic DNA. In the original analysis: The number of nucleated cells in each sample was estimated by amplification of reference gene primers within the assay. Sequence reads were collapsed and filtered to measure the absolute abundance of every unique TCRbeta CDR3 rearrangement. For each sample, productive Simpson clonality was calculated as the square root of Simpson's diversity index over productive rearrangements. Drawn from immuneACCESS, this table holds only the in-frame rearrangements with V and J called that TCRdb kept. Clones are partly lost; checked studies trace under half to an unresolved V gene and leave the rest unexplained. V and J calls and clone size are as listed in that table; D and trimming were resolved from the DNA. This sample has around 150,000 clones in its table, and around 90% of those were observed once. The biggest ten clones account for over 15% of the sample.

Looking up the germline V gene yields CDR1 ENHRY and CDR2 SYGVKD. Trimming takes 0 bases from V and 4 bases from J, and the germline ends sit 7 bases apart. Reading from cysteine to phenylalanine, the CDR3 counts 14 amino acids. Just CDR3 DNA is preserved here, 42 bases in frame from base 1. Collaborating institutions collected whole blood in K2EDTA tubes following their own protocols. Collaborator samples were shipped for TCRbeta analysis as frozen whole blood, isolated PBMCs, or DNA extracted from either sample type. Study-wide conclusions, independent of this receptor: Clinical and demographic metadata were provided uncurated, with the amount varying by source and participant.

This clone came up once. Its antigen target is currently unknown. No much larger clone exists at a distance of one base, and base qualities are not known. Sequencing was carried out using peripheral blood. This chain joins TRBV10-3 to TRBJ1-3; the D gene is unclear. This clonotype was obtained from a man in his sixties with active or convalescent COVID-19. Read as DNA, the sequence is TGTGCCATCAGTGAGTCGGAGGTAGGAAACACCATATATTTT. It translates to CAISESEVGNTIYF.